This T cell receptor beta chain was recovered during a study of low-dose radiotherapy and immunotherapy resistance in tumors. Germline V gives CDR1 SGHTA, CDR2 FQGNSA. Germline trimming cut 2 bases from V and 3 bases from J; bases unmatched to any gene: 3. The CDR3 sequence is 15 residues long. Described time point: after trial treatment. This sample's treatment: LDRT plus nivolumab, ipilimumab, low-dose cyclophosphamide and aspirin (RACIN trial). The donors' regimen was nivolumab, ipilimumab, aspirin, low-dose cyclophosphamide and low-dose radiotherapy. Both TCRalpha and TCRbeta chains were reverse transcribed with V-gene-specific primers. Over 20 PCR cycles, TCRs were amplified from a constant-region primer and V-primer adapter. mRNA, after isolation, was amplified by in vitro transcription. TCRdb reprocessed the reads with MiXCR, giving one entry per CDR3 protein. The table includes around 100,000 distinct CDR3 sequences, roughly 20% detected once.

This clonotype was picked up many times. The TCR sequence derives from a male donor with prostate cancer. The V gene is TRBV7-2, the J gene TRBJ2-5, with 10 positions matching TRBD2. The sequencing here drew on PBMCs, taken after low-dose radiotherapy plus immunotherapy. In DNA form, the CDR3 reads TGTGCCAGCAGCTTAACTCTAGCGGGGGAAGAGACCCAGTACTTC. Translating it yields CASSLTLAGEETQYF.